The 20 T cell receptor beta chains in this list originate from one sample, sequenced in a study of cytomegalovirus exposure and HLA in healthy donors. It was with 60 Vbeta and 13 Jbeta primers that the PCR ran. Only in-frame clones appear in the TCRdb table, and some are missing; sequencing was by immunoSEQ multiplex PCR. The table shows approximately 240,000 clones, with 82% occurring only once. The sample was PBMCs. The source is a woman aged 40-49 years in good health and CMV-seronegative.

This clone was seen only once. The gene calls are TRBV28 and TRBJ1-3; D possibly corresponds to TRBD1 (6 bases). In germline, CDR1 is MDHEN, CDR2 SYDVKM. The V end lost 8 bases, the J end lost 2 bases, and 16 bases lay between the germline ends. The CDR3 is 15 amino acids. The CDR3 sequence is CASFEGEPAGNTIYF. The DNA for the CDR3 is TGTGCCAGCTTCGAGGGGGAGCCTGCTGGAAACACCATATATTTT.

The CDR3 nucleotides are TGTGCCAGCAGCCCAATCCCGGGGGACGAGCAGTACTTC. It yields the protein CASSPIPGDEQYF. This chain links TRBV7-9 with TRBJ2-7; possibly TRBD2 for D (6 bases). The CDR3 consists of 13 residues. Germline lookup yields CDR1 SEHNR and CDR2 FQNEAQ (reference sequence). V was trimmed by 5 bases and J by 5 bases, leaving 13 bases between them.

The CDR3 coding sequence is TGTGCCAGCAGGGGGGACAGGGGAAAGCAGTTCTTC. This encodes CASRGDRGKQFF. The chain uses TRBV4-2 and TRBJ2-1; 10 nucleotides line up with TRBD1. V lost 6 bases and J lost 11; bases outside the gene matches: 4. Germline V CDR1 and CDR2: LGHNA, YNFKEQ. The CDR3 totals 12 residues.

The CDR3 here is CASSPRTGGIAFF. For the CDR3, the DNA is TGTGCCAGTAGTCCCAGGACAGGGGGCATAGCTTTCTTT. V gene TRBV19 combines with J gene TRBJ1-1, with TRBD1 identical over 11 bases. There are 13 residues in the CDR3. CDR1 and CDR2 from the germline V gene are LNHDA and SQIVND (reference sequence). The trim removed 5 bases at V and 10 bases at J, leaving 6 bases unmatched.

The chain has TRBV30 and TRBJ2-1; 12 bases line up with TRBD2. Germline V CDR1 and CDR2: GTSNPN, SVGIG (reference sequence). V lost 2 bases and J lost 4; bases outside the gene matches: 3. The CDR3 consists of 15 residues. For the CDR3, the DNA is TGTGCCTGGAGTCGACTAGCGGGGGTTTACAATGAGCAGTTCTTC. Translating it yields CAWSRLAGVYNEQFF. Complete variable domain (other parts from reference TRBV30 and TRBJ2-1): SQTIHQWPATLVQPVGSPLSLECTVEGTSNPNLYWYRQAAGRGLQLLFYSVGIGQISSEVPQNLSASRPQDRQFILSSKKLLLSDSGFYLCAWSRLAGVYNEQFFGPGTRLTVL.

The chain recombines TRBV5-5 with TRBJ1-1, with TRBD1 as a possible D gene (5 bases). V gave up 1 base and J gave up 5 bases, with 9 bases separating them. This CDR3 region has 13 residues. The V gene's germline CDR1 is SGHKS and CDR2 YYEKEE (reference sequence). The CDR3 nucleotides are TGTGCCAGCAGCTTGTGGGAGGGGACTGAAGCTTTCTTT. Residues: CASSLWEGTEAFF.

This chain uses TRBV5-1 with TRBJ2-1, with a possible D match to TRBD1 (6 bases). The CDR3 runs 15 residues. The germline CDR1 and CDR2 sequences are SGHRS and YFSETQ. Between the trimmed V and J ends, which lost 0 bases and 4 bases, there was a span of 11 bases. For the CDR3, the DNA is TGCGCCAGCAGCTTGGCTCAGGGGTCATACAATGAGCAGTTCTTC. Protein: CASSLAQGSYNEQFF.

The gene calls are TRBV6-5 and TRBJ1-1; a possible D gene is TRBD1 (6 bases). CDR1 and CDR2 (germline): MNHEY, SVGAGI. Between the trimmed V and J ends, which lost 3 bases and 4 bases, there was a span of 9 bases. The length of the CDR3 is 13 residues. Here the CDR3 DNA reads TGTGCCAGCAGTTATCAGGGGTTCACTGAAGCTTTCTTT. It is translated as CASSYQGFTEAFF.

This chain uses TRBV5-1 with TRBJ2-3; 7 bases fit TRBD2. Germline CDR1 and CDR2: SGHRS and YFSETQ. The CDR3 is 12 amino acids. V was clipped by 2 bases and J by 12 bases; unmatched bases: 6. In DNA, the CDR3 is TGCGCCAGCAGCTTTTCTAGCGGTTTTCAGTATTTT. Residues: CASSFSSGFQYF.

The rearrangement links TRBV5-8 to TRBJ1-1, with D maybe TRBD1 (6 bases). The V and J ends lost 4 bases and 1 base respectively, with 14 bases between them. This CDR3 comprises 15 residues. From germline, CDR1 is SGHTS and CDR2 YDEGEE. CDR3 region: CASSPRTAKNTEAFF. CDR3 coding DNA: TGTGCCAGCAGCCCTCGGACAGCGAAGAACACTGAAGCTTTCTTT.

The V and J genes are TRBV6-1 and TRBJ2-1; 7 bases agree with TRBD1. CDR1 and CDR2 from the germline V gene are MNHNS and SASEGT. V was pared by 4 bases and J by 6 bases, with 9 bases of the junction left unmatched. The CDR3 spans 15 residues. DNA for the CDR3: TGTGCCAGCAGTGCGAGACAGGGCCGGGGCAATGAGCAGTTCTTC. Residues: CASSARQGRGNEQFF.

The rearrangement joins TRBV19 to TRBJ1-2; tentative D call: TRBD1 (5 bases). CDR3 length: 15 residues. The V gene's germline CDR1 is LNHDA and CDR2 SQIVND (reference sequence). The V and J ends lost 7 bases and 0 bases respectively, with 15 bases between them. The CDR3 DNA reads TGTGCCAGTACGGTTGACAGAAACCCTAACTATGGCTACACCTTC. Translation gives CASTVDRNPNYGYTF. Filled out from reference TRBV19 and TRBJ1-2, the complete variable domain reads DGGITQSPKYLFRKEGQNVTLSCEQNLNHDAMYWYRQDPGQGLRLIYYSQIVNDFQKGDIAEGYSVSREKKESFPLTVTSAQKNPTAFYLCASTVDRNPNYGYTFGSGTRLTVV.

The gene calls are TRBV18 and TRBJ1-5, with 9 bases that match TRBD1. CDR3 length: 13 residues. The trim removed 6 bases at V and 5 bases at J, leaving 2 bases unmatched. Germline lookup yields CDR1 KGHSH and CDR2 LQKENI. The CDR3 reads CASSTGGYQPQHF. CDR3 sequence (DNA): TGTGCCAGCTCCACAGGGGGCTATCAGCCCCAGCATTTT.

The V gene is TRBV6-5, the J gene TRBJ2-7; D is unresolved. Germline V gives CDR1 MNHEY, CDR2 SVGAGI. The CDR3 runs to 15 residues. Trimming shortened V by 0 bases and J by 4 bases, and 13 bases separated the two germline ends. CDR3 nucleotide sequence: TGTGCCAGCAGTTACTCGAAACATGGCGGTTACGAGCAGTACTTC. Its translation: CASSYSKHGGYEQYF.

The chain joins TRBV5-1 to TRBJ2-5, with D uncertain. The CDR3 consists of 13 residues. The V and J ends lost 0 bases and 3 bases respectively, with 6 bases between them. Germline assignment: CDR1 SGHRS and CDR2 YFSETQ. CDR3 nucleotide sequence: TGCGCCAGCAGCTTGGAACGGGAAGAGACCCAGTACTTC. This encodes CASSLEREETQYF.

The chain has TRBV9 and TRBJ1-6, with 9 bases identical to TRBD1. Per germline, CDR1 SGDLS and CDR2 YYNGEE. This CDR3 comprises 14 residues. The J segment lost 7 bases and the V segment lost 4 bases, leaving 3 bases of the junction unmatched. As DNA, the CDR3 is TGTGCCAGCAGCTCCGGACAGGGGAATTCACCCCTCCACTTT. It specifies CASSSGQGNSPLHF.

V gene TRBV27 combines with J gene TRBJ2-2, with D possibly matching TRBD1 (7 bases). Trimming removed 5 bases at V and 0 bases at J, with 16 bases between. The CDR3 runs to 17 residues. Germline V lookup: CDR1 MNHEY, CDR2 SMNVEV (reference sequence). The CDR3 protein is CASSGGTAFSNTGELFF. As DNA, the CDR3 is TGTGCCAGCAGTGGCGGGACAGCCTTTTCGAACACCGGGGAGCTGTTTTTT.

The chain uses TRBV18 and TRBJ2-7, with a tentative D call TRBD2 (5 bases). Germline lookup yields CDR1 KGHSH and CDR2 LQKENI. This CDR3 comprises 13 residues. V dropped 3 bases and J dropped 5 bases, with 11 bases sitting between them. CDR3 in DNA: TGTGCCAGCTCACCTCGGGGATACGACGAGCAGTACTTC. Protein sequence: CASSPRGYDEQYF.

The chain has TRBV6-1 and TRBJ1-1; TRBD1 matches at 9 bases. The CDR3 extends over 14 amino acids. V dropped 7 bases and J dropped 4; count of bases not matched to a gene: 7. Per the germline V gene, CDR1 is MNHNS and CDR2 is SASEGT. CDR3 in amino acids: CASIPRQGGTEAFF. CDR3 DNA sequence: TGTGCCAGCATACCCCGACAGGGGGGCACTGAAGCTTTCTTT.

The CDR3 bases are TGTGCCAGCAGCCAAGTTACCGTCGGTGGCTACACCTTC. It specifies CASSQVTVGGYTF. This chain joins TRBV14 and TRBJ1-2; D not resolved. The germline gives CDR1 SGHDN, CDR2 FVKESK. V lost 1 base and J lost 7, with 10 bases in between. CDR3 length: 13 amino acids.